Below are 16 T cell receptor beta chains sequenced from a single sample in a study of T-cell reconstitution after alpha-beta-depleted transplantation in children. This sample's TCRbeta library carried unique molecular identifier barcodes. TCRdb called the PCR reads again in MiXCR, with one record for every CDR3 protein. Of about 980,000 distinct CDR3 sequences listed, about 29% are singletons. The sequencing used PBMCs, mostly from graft donor cells, collected 360 days after TCRalphabeta/CD19-depleted stem cell transplant. The receptors shown here come from a boy under two years old who had a stem cell transplant for SCID, so the T cells may come from the graft donor.

This clonotype was detected a few times. The V gene is TRBV2, the J gene TRBJ2-2; perhaps TRBD2 as D (6 bases). V was shortened by 2 bases and J by 4 bases, with 14 bases between the two germline ends. Germline V gene data show CDR1 as SNHLY and CDR2 as FYNNEI. CDR3 length: 16 amino acids. For the CDR3, the DNA is TGTGCCAGCAGTGAATACGGGCGGGGTTTCACCGGGGAGCTGTTTTTT. It is translated as CASSEYGRGFTGELFF.

The chain joins TRBV28 to TRBJ1-1; 7 bases align to TRBD1. The V and J ends lost 5 bases and 3 bases, in that order; junction bases with no gene match: 9. From germline, CDR1 is MDHEN and CDR2 SYDVKM. The CDR3 consists of 15 residues. CDR3 nucleotide sequence: TGTGCCAGCAGTACCCGACAGGGAGGTGACACTGAAGCTTTCTTT. It encodes CASSTRQGGDTEAFF.

The chain is built from TRBV10-2 and TRBJ1-3; D ambiguous. This CDR3 has 14 residues. The germline CDR1 and CDR2 sequences are WSHSY and SAAADI. V lost 3 bases, J lost 0 bases, and 6 bases lay in between. CDR3: CASSEFGSGNTIYF. DNA for the CDR3: TGCGCCAGCAGTGAATTCGGCTCTGGAAACACCATATATTTT.

This clonotype has a handful of counts. The chain has TRBV10-3 and TRBJ2-6; TRBD1 is a possible D gene (7 bases). The ends were cut back, 0 bases at V and 0 bases at J, with 12 bases in the middle. CDR1 and CDR2 (germline): ENHRY, SYGVKD. The CDR3 is made up of 18 amino acids. CDR3 sequence: CAISESGRGASGANVLTF. The CDR3 DNA is TGTGCCATCAGTGAGTCGGGCAGGGGGGCCTCTGGGGCCAACGTCCTGACTTTC.

The V call is TRBV6-5, the J call TRBJ1-5; D is perhaps TRBD1 (6 bases). The CDR3 totals 16 residues. The V end lost 4 bases, the J end lost 9 bases, and 22 bases lay between the germline ends. Germline loops: CDR1 MNHEY, CDR2 SVGAGI. CDR3 DNA sequence: TGTGCCAGCAGTTCCCAATCAACAGGGACCCGGAGGCCCCAGCATTTT. This sequence encodes CASSSQSTGTRRPQHF.

The V gene is TRBV7-2, the J gene TRBJ1-5; D is ambiguous. This CDR3 is built from 16 residues. Per the germline V gene, CDR1 is SGHTA and CDR2 is FQGNSA. Trimming pared 1 base from V and 0 bases from J, leaving 10 bases between. CDR3 amino acids: CASSLVTGFSNQPQHF. The CDR3 DNA sequence: TGTGCCAGCAGCTTAGTTACGGGGTTTAGCAATCAGCCCCAGCATTTT.

The genes are TRBV5-5 and TRBJ1-1, with D perhaps TRBD1 (6 bases). This CDR3 comprises 15 residues. With 0 bases removed from V and 4 bases from J, the gap between germline ends came to 13 bases. CDR1 is SGHKS, CDR2 YYEKEE, per germline (reference sequence). CDR3: CASSLGQGRGTEAFF. CDR3 nucleotides: TGTGCCAGCAGCTTGGGGCAGGGGAGGGGCACTGAAGCTTTCTTT.

This clonotype was detected only a few times. This chain uses TRBV27 with TRBJ2-1, with D possibly TRBD2 on 7 matching bases. V was cut by 4 bases and J by 6 bases, with 19 bases left in between. CDR1 and CDR2 (germline): MNHEY, SMNVEV (reference sequence). CDR3 length: 16 residues. CDR3 coding DNA: TGTGCCAGCAGTTGGACAGCCGGGGGGTTAATCAATGAGCAGTTCTTC. Translating it yields CASSWTAGGLINEQFF.

This clonotype was seen a handful of times. V is TRBV4-1 and J is TRBJ1-1; D gene uncertain. Trimming removed 0 bases at V and 5 bases at J, with 7 bases between. Germline CDR1 MGHRA, CDR2 YSYEKL. The CDR3 totals 13 residues. The CDR3 loop is CASSQEPGTEAFF. The CDR3, as DNA: TGCGCCAGCAGCCAAGAACCCGGGACTGAAGCTTTCTTT.

The gene calls are TRBV7-2 and TRBJ2-7, with 9 bases fitting TRBD2. Germline CDR1 reads SGHTA; CDR2 reads FQGNSA. This CDR3 spans 17 amino acids. The V and J ends lost 1 base and 1 base, in that order; junction bases with no gene match: 8. The CDR3 DNA follows: TGTGCCAGCAGCTTAGGCTTCGGCGGGGGGGCTTCCTACGAGCAGTACTTC. It translates to CASSLGFGGGASYEQYF.

In this sample, this clonotype turned up a few times. For the CDR3, the DNA is TGTGCCAGCAGCTTGTATCTGGCCCAAGAGACCCAGTACTTC. Protein sequence: CASSLYLAQETQYF. This chain joins TRBV5-6 and TRBJ2-5, with D unresolved. In germline, CDR1 is SGHDT, CDR2 YYEEEE. CDR3 length equals 14 residues. Trimming removed 1 base at V and 1 base at J, with 8 bases between. The full variable domain, rest sourced from reference TRBV5-6 and TRBJ2-5, is DAGVTQSPTHLIKTRGQQVTLRCSPKSGHDTVSWYQQALGQGPQFIFQYYEEEERQRGNFPDRFSGHQFPNYSSELNVNALLLGDSALYLCASSLYLAQETQYFGPGTRLLVL.

The chain employs TRBV4-2 and TRBJ2-7; D gene uncertain. CDR1 and CDR2 from the germline V gene are LGHNA and YNFKEQ. CDR3 size: 13 residues. Deletions cut 0 bases from V and 4 bases from J, with 7 bases between. The CDR3 loop reads CASSQELLYEQYF. CDR3 bases: TGTGCCAGCAGCCAAGAGCTGCTGTACGAGCAGTACTTC.

The chain couples TRBV29-1 to TRBJ2-5, with TRBD1 matching over 8 bases. The CDR3 has 15 amino acids. The germline gives CDR1 SQVTM, CDR2 ANQGSEA. Trimming cost V 3 bases and J 2 bases; bases outside gene matches: 8. In DNA form, the CDR3 reads TGCAGCGTTGATCAGGACAGGGTCATGCAAGAGACCCAGTACTTC. Its translation is CSVDQDRVMQETQYF.

The table lists this clonotype with a few counts. The CDR3 DNA is TGTGCCAGCAGCATAGAACAGGGGGCCTCCTACGAGCAGTACTTC. Its protein product is CASSIEQGASYEQYF. The chain employs TRBV4-2 and TRBJ2-7; 9 bases align to TRBD1. V was clipped by 5 bases and J by 0 bases; unmatched bases: 5. Per germline, CDR1 LGHNA and CDR2 YNFKEQ. The length of the CDR3 is 15 residues.

The gene calls are TRBV4-1 and TRBJ1-1; tentative D call: TRBD1 (6 bases). Germline lookup yields CDR1 MGHRA and CDR2 YSYEKL. The V and J ends lost 1 base and 8 bases respectively, with 17 bases between them. The CDR3 loop spans 15 amino acids. CDR3 nucleotide sequence: TGCGCCAGCAGCCAAGTCGCTCCGGGGGGACAAGAAGCTTTCTTT. This codes for CASSQVAPGGQEAFF.

This chain connects TRBV12-3 or TRBV12-4 to TRBJ1-5; possibly TRBD1 for D (5 bases). CDR3 size: 17 residues. The germline V and J ends were trimmed by 4 bases and 6 bases, with 22 bases remaining between them. Here the CDR3 DNA reads TGTGCCAGCAGTTCGAGGGGAGGGGCAAGGTATTCTCAGCCCCAGCATTTT. Translating gives CASSSRGGARYSQPQHF.